Below are 22 T cell receptor beta chains sequenced from a single sample in a study of cytomegalovirus exposure and HLA in healthy donors. This PCR relied on a set of 60 Vbeta primers and 13 Jbeta primers. Generated by immunoSEQ multiplex PCR, the TCRdb table keeps only in-frame clones and is missing some. This table has under 250,000 clones, approximately 80% appearing once. The sample comprised PBMCs. Receptors were obtained from a woman in her twenties or thirties in good health and CMV-seronegative.

The chain combines TRBV28 with TRBJ2-1; 9 bases are shared with TRBD1. The CDR3 extends over 16 amino acids. The trim removed 6 bases at V and 7 bases at J, leaving 13 bases unmatched. The germline gives CDR1 MDHEN, CDR2 SYDVKM. The CDR3: CASRSSRGTGRNEQFF. For the CDR3, the DNA is TGTGCCAGCAGGAGTAGCCGCGGGACAGGGAGGAATGAGCAGTTCTTC.

This clone was detected only once. The V gene is TRBV27, the J gene TRBJ2-7, with 9 bases identical to TRBD1. The V gene end was trimmed by 10 bases and the J gene end by 7 bases; junction bases not matched to a gene: 14. The CDR3 has 14 residues. In germline, CDR1 is MNHEY, CDR2 SMNVEV (reference sequence). This CDR3 reads CATQTRDREKEQYF. In nucleotides, the CDR3 is TGTGCCACTCAGACCCGGGACAGGGAAAAGGAGCAGTACTTC.

The rearrangement links TRBV5-1 to TRBJ1-1, with D perhaps TRBD1 (5 bases). The length of the CDR3 is 15 residues. V shed 5 bases and J shed 6 bases, with 20 bases lying between them. The germline V gene encodes CDR1 SGHRS and CDR2 YFSETQ. DNA for the CDR3: TGCGCCAGCAGGGACCCAAGGGGAAGTAACGCTGAAGCTTTCTTT. It translates to CASRDPRGSNAEAFF.

This clone was counted a few times. V and J are TRBV2 and TRBJ2-5; D call uncertain. V dropped 4 bases and J dropped 2 bases, with 11 bases sitting between them. The CDR3 is 14 amino acids. Germline values: CDR1 SNHLY, CDR2 FYNNEI. The CDR3 is CASSVEVFQETQYF. The CDR3 DNA sequence: TGTGCCAGCAGTGTTGAGGTTTTTCAAGAGACCCAGTACTTC.

The genes are TRBV6-5 and TRBJ2-7; the D is unclear. With 7 bases removed from V and 0 bases from J, the gap between germline ends came to 10 bases. Germline assignment: CDR1 MNHEY and CDR2 SVGAGI. The CDR3 consists of 13 residues. The CDR3 region is CASKNRHSYEQYF. The CDR3 region has the DNA TGTGCCAGCAAAAACAGACACTCCTACGAGCAGTACTTC.

The chain employs TRBV5-6 and TRBJ2-7; TRBD1 matches 7 bases. J gave up 4 bases and V 7 bases, and 20 bases lay outside the gene matches. The V gene's germline CDR1 is SGHDT and CDR2 YYEEEE. CDR3 length: 17 residues. CDR3 nucleotide sequence: TGTGCCAGCCGAACTCGGTTGGGGACAGCGAAACGTTACGAGCAGTACTTC. This encodes CASRTRLGTAKRYEQYF.

This chain connects TRBV6-1 to TRBJ2-5; 11 nucleotides align to TRBD2. The J call could be wrong; TRBJ2-7 is a better fit for the DNA end. The CDR3 length is 13 residues. Germline lookup yields CDR1 MNHNS and CDR2 SASEGT. CDR3 loop: CASVTSGRYEQYF. The CDR3 DNA follows: TGTGCCAGCGTAACTAGCGGGAGATACGAGCAGTACTTC.

The chain uses TRBV5-1 and TRBJ1-1; possibly TRBD1 for D (6 bases). Trimming took off 4 bases at V and 1 base at J, with 14 bases between the two ends. The germline gives CDR1 SGHRS, CDR2 YFSETQ. CDR3 length equals 15 residues. Here the CDR3 DNA reads TGCGCCAGCAGCCGAGACGGGACACCGAACACTGAAGCTTTCTTT. Translated: CASSRDGTPNTEAFF.

The chain joins TRBV27 to TRBJ1-2; TRBD1 agrees at 7 bases. The V segment lost 4 bases and the J segment 5 bases; nucleotides outside the gene matches: 4. CDR1 is MNHEY and CDR2 is SMNVEV in the germline V gene (reference sequence). This CDR3 spans 13 amino acids. CDR3 residues: CASSSRDSYGYTF. The CDR3 DNA sequence: TGTGCCAGCAGTTCCCGGGACAGTTATGGCTACACCTTC.

This clone was seen only once. This sequence joins TRBV27 and TRBJ2-5, with TRBD2 matching 11 bases. With 4 bases clipped from V and 5 bases from J, the junction kept 9 bases outside the gene matches. CDR1 and CDR2 (germline): MNHEY, SMNVEV (reference sequence). This CDR3 has 16 residues. DNA for the CDR3: TGTGCCAGCAGTTCCGCGATTATAGCGGGGGGGGAGACCCAGTACTTC. As protein: CASSSAIIAGGETQYF.

The chain employs TRBV5-1 and TRBJ2-7, with 7 nucleotides matching TRBD1. Germline V gives CDR1 SGHRS, CDR2 YFSETQ. CDR3 length equals 14 residues. V lost 4 bases to trimming and J lost 2 bases; unmatched junction nucleotides: 6. DNA of the CDR3: TGCGCCAGCAGCGTAGGACAGGCCGCCTACGAGCAGTACTTC. Translated, it gives CASSVGQAAYEQYF.

This clone was observed a single time. The V gene is TRBV9, the J gene TRBJ1-4; tentatively, D is TRBD1 (5 bases). This CDR3 comprises 14 residues. The V end was cut by 1 base, the J end by 7 bases, with 11 bases between. Germline V gives CDR1 SGDLS, CDR2 YYNGEE. The CDR3 protein is CASSVQGSSEKLFF. In DNA form, the CDR3 reads TGTGCCAGCAGCGTACAGGGTAGCAGTGAAAAACTGTTTTTT.

The chain has TRBV7-9 and TRBJ2-7; weak D call: TRBD1 (6 bases). The CDR3 consists of 12 residues. Germline V gives CDR1 SEHNR, CDR2 FQNEAQ (reference sequence). V was clipped by 6 bases and J by 4 bases, with 10 bases between them. The CDR3 coding sequence is TGTGCCAGCAGTTCACAGGGATACGAGCAGTACTTC. Protein sequence: CASSSQGYEQYF.

The V gene is TRBV19, the J gene TRBJ2-5; 8 bases fit TRBD1. The V segment lost 9 bases and the J segment 4 bases; nucleotides outside the gene matches: 7. CDR3 length: 13 residues. The germline V gene encodes CDR1 LNHDA and CDR2 SQIVND (reference sequence). CDR3 bases: TGTGCCAGCATGGTCACAGGGGGAGAGACCCAGTACTTC. This translates into CASMVTGGETQYF.

This clone was counted once. The V gene is TRBV18, the J gene TRBJ1-1; TRBD1 matches at 7 bases. Trimming removed 6 bases from V and 0 bases from J; junction bases left unmatched: 10. From germline, CDR1 is KGHSH and CDR2 LQKENI. The CDR3 length is 16 residues. The CDR3 loop reads CASSSTRDSLNTEAFF. DNA of the CDR3: TGTGCCAGCTCGTCCACTCGGGACAGCTTGAACACTGAAGCTTTCTTT.

The chain couples TRBV5-1 to TRBJ2-2, with TRBD1 matching over 8 bases. V lost 4 bases and J lost 1; bases outside the gene matches: 6. Germline-derived CDR1 and CDR2 are SGHRS and YFSETQ. This CDR3 is built from 16 residues. CDR3 sequence: CASSPRDRGNTGELFF. The CDR3 coding sequence is TGCGCCAGCAGCCCCCGAGACAGGGGGAACACCGGGGAGCTGTTTTTT.

V is TRBV30 and J is TRBJ1-2, with a possible D match to TRBD1 (6 bases). The CDR3 length is 13 residues. Germline lookup yields CDR1 GTSNPN and CDR2 SVGIG (reference sequence). With 0 bases removed from V and 4 bases from J, the gap between germline ends came to 9 bases. The CDR3 DNA reads as TGTGCCTGGAGTGTAACAGGGTTCTATGGCTACACCTTC. It is translated as CAWSVTGFYGYTF.

The V and J genes are TRBV19 and TRBJ1-5; TRBD1 might be the D (5 bases). The V end lost 5 bases, the J end lost 6 bases, and 17 bases lay between the germline ends. Germline lookup yields CDR1 LNHDA and CDR2 SQIVND (reference sequence). The CDR3 is made up of 15 amino acids. The DNA of the CDR3 is TGTGCCAGTAGTTTCTCCAGGGCGGCGATTCAGCCCCAGCATTTT. Translating it yields CASSFSRAAIQPQHF.

The chain combines TRBV27 with TRBJ2-7; TRBD2 matches 12 bases. The CDR3 contains 17 residues. The V gene end was trimmed by 2 bases and the J gene end by 3 bases; junction bases not matched to a gene: 8. Germline CDR1 and CDR2: MNHEY and SMNVEV (reference sequence). The CDR3 DNA reads TGTGCCAGCAGTTTAGGGGCTAGCGGGAGGGTAAGCTACGAGCAGTACTTC. Protein sequence: CASSLGASGRVSYEQYF.

The chain links TRBV27 to TRBJ1-1; D call uncertain. This CDR3 contains 13 residues. The V end lost 2 bases, the J end lost 1 base, and 5 bases lay between the germline ends. In germline, CDR1 is MNHEY, CDR2 SMNVEV (reference sequence). CDR3 bases: TGTGCCAGCAGTTTACAGGCGAACACTGAAGCTTTCTTT. Translation gives CASSLQANTEAFF.

This clone has a handful of counts. The V gene is TRBV19, the J gene TRBJ2-5; 8 bases line up with TRBD2. The CDR3 is made up of 14 amino acids. From germline, CDR1 is LNHDA and CDR2 SQIVND (reference sequence). J gave up 7 bases and V 5 bases, and 9 bases lay outside the gene matches. The CDR3 DNA is TGTGCCAGTAGTGGAACGGGGGGGACGGGGACCCAGTACTTC. Its translation is CASSGTGGTGTQYF.

The chain carries TRBV13 and TRBJ1-1; possible D gene TRBD1, 5 bases. This CDR3 comprises 12 residues. Germline-derived CDR1 and CDR2 are PRHDT and FYEKMQ (reference sequence). The germline V and J ends were trimmed by 5 bases and 8 bases, with 12 bases remaining between them. The CDR3 DNA reads as TGTGCCAGCAGCCACCGCCGGGGGGAAGCTTTCTTT. It translates to CASSHRRGEAFF.